This TCR beta chain was found in a study of T cell changes during pregnancy in multiple sclerosis. Produced via immunoSEQ multiplex PCR; TCRdb's table is partial and in-frame only. The table has roughly 80,000 clones, roughly 93% seen once; the top ten hold under 3%. This clone was counted a single time. The germline gives CDR1 ENHRY, CDR2 SYGVKD. V gave up 0 bases and J gave up 2 bases; unmatched junction bases: 14. This CDR3 comprises 19 residues. The TCR comes from a female donor with multiple sclerosis, enrolled in a pregnancy study. The V call is TRBV10-3, the J call TRBJ2-7, with TRBD1 identical over 9 bases. Sequencing used peripheral blood, obtained in the second trimester of pregnancy. This CDR3 reads CAISESGGQGKVLPYEQYF. The CDR3 DNA follows: TGTGCCATCAGTGAGTCTGGGGGACAGGGTAAGGTCCTTCCCTACGAGCAGTACTTC.